A selection of T cell receptor beta chains follows, all from one sample in a study of shared clonotypes between healthy human individuals. Clones were sequenced by immunoSEQ multiplex PCR, and TCRdb holds only the in-frame ones, with some missing. In the table there are roughly 700,000 clones, around 74% of which are singletons. The sequenced sample consisted of memory CD4+ T cells sorted from blood. These receptors originate from a woman under 40 in good health. CDR3s include the opening cysteine and the closing phenylalanine or tryptophan. D genes are given only for firm matches. Rows give clone size only sometimes, using once, few, many, or a class for an expanded clone.

clone_size: .
d_call: TRBD2
j_call: TRBJ2-1
v_call: TRBV11-2
cdr3_nt: TGTGCCAGCAGCCGAGGTAGCGGGAGTTCCTACAATGAGCAGTTCTTC
cdr3_aa: CASSRGSGSSYNEQFF

clone_size: .
d_call: .
j_call: TRBJ2-7
v_call: TRBV7-8
cdr3_nt: TGTGCCAGCAGCGGGGGGCTAGGACTTTACGAGCAGTACTTC
cdr3_aa: CASSGGLGLYEQYF

clone_size: .
d_call: .
j_call: TRBJ1-1
v_call: TRBV7-2
cdr3_nt: TGTGCCAGCAGCTTATTTGCCAGCATGAACACTGAAGCTTTCTTT
cdr3_aa: CASSLFASMNTEAFF

clone_size: few
d_call: .
j_call: TRBJ1-2
v_call: TRBV7-9
cdr3_nt: TGTGCCAGCAGCCCCGGGGGTCGTGGCTACACCTTC
cdr3_aa: CASSPGGRGYTF

clone_size: few
d_call: .
j_call: TRBJ1-1
v_call: TRBV5-6
cdr3_nt: TGTGCCAGCAGCTCGTCAAGCCGTTTCTTT
cdr3_aa: CASSSSSRFF

clone_size: .
d_call: .
j_call: TRBJ1-5
v_call: TRBV21-1
cdr3_nt: TGTGCCAGCAGCGTCGGGACACTTAGCAATCAGCCCCAGCATTTT
cdr3_aa: CASSVGTLSNQPQHF

clone_size: .
d_call: TRBD1
j_call: TRBJ1-1
v_call: TRBV13
cdr3_nt: TGTGCCAGCAGCACACGACAGGGGAGGGGCACTGAAGCTTTCTTT
cdr3_aa: CASSTRQGRGTEAFF

clone_size: .
d_call: TRBD2
j_call: TRBJ2-3
v_call: TRBV5-1
cdr3_nt: TGCGCCAGCAGCTTGGGGACTAGCGGCAACACAGATACGCAGTATTTT
cdr3_aa: CASSLGTSGNTDTQYF

clone_size: .
d_call: .
j_call: TRBJ1-2
v_call: TRBV7-9
cdr3_nt: TGTGCCAGCAGCTTAGGAGGTATCTATGGCTACACCTTC
cdr3_aa: CASSLGGIYGYTF

clone_size: .
d_call: TRBD1
j_call: TRBJ1-1
v_call: TRBV5-4
cdr3_nt: TGTGCCAGCAGCGGAAACAGGGGAGGAGGCACTGAAGCTTTCTTT
cdr3_aa: CASSGNRGGGTEAFF

clone_size: .
d_call: .
j_call: TRBJ2-2
v_call: TRBV10-1
cdr3_nt: TGCGCCAGGACACAGGAGACCGGGGAGCTGTTTTTT
cdr3_aa: CARTQETGELFF

clone_size: .
d_call: TRBD1
j_call: TRBJ2-7
v_call: TRBV18
cdr3_nt: TGTGCCAGCTCACCAGTCGGGACAGGGGTGTACGAGCAGTACTTC
cdr3_aa: CASSPVGTGVYEQYF

clone_size: .
d_call: .
j_call: TRBJ2-7
v_call: TRBV19
cdr3_nt: TGTGCCAGTAAGGCGGGACAAGGGGACTACGAGCAGTACTTC
cdr3_aa: CASKAGQGDYEQYF

clone_size: many
d_call: .
j_call: TRBJ2-1
v_call: TRBV4-1
cdr3_nt: TGCGCCAGCAGCCAAGGAAGTCTCTACAATGAGCAGTTCTTC
cdr3_aa: CASSQGSLYNEQFF

clone_size: .
d_call: TRBD2
j_call: TRBJ2-2
v_call: TRBV30
cdr3_nt: TGTGCCTGGAGACCCGGCGGGAGTGGCACCGGGGAGCTGTTTTTT
cdr3_aa: CAWRPGGSGTGELFF

clone_size: .
d_call: TRBD2
j_call: TRBJ2-7
v_call: TRBV7-2
cdr3_nt: TGTGCCAGCAGCACATCGGGACTAGCGGCTTTGGAGCAGTACTTC
cdr3_aa: CASSTSGLAALEQYF

clone_size: .
d_call: .
j_call: TRBJ2-5
v_call: TRBV5-8
cdr3_nt: TGTGCCAGCAGCTTGGGGGGGTCCACGGACACACAAGAGACCCAGTACTTC
cdr3_aa: CASSLGGSTDTQETQYF

clone_size: .
d_call: .
j_call: TRBJ1-1
v_call: TRBV5-1
cdr3_nt: TGCGCCAGCAGCCCCTACACGAACACTGAAGCTTTCTTT
cdr3_aa: CASSPYTNTEAFF

clone_size: .
d_call: .
j_call: TRBJ2-3
v_call: TRBV4-1
cdr3_nt: TGCGCCAGCAGCCGGCCCCTTGGCGGAGAGAGCACAGATACGCAGTATTTT
cdr3_aa: CASSRPLGGESTDTQYF

clone_size: .
d_call: .
j_call: TRBJ2-1
v_call: TRBV10-3
cdr3_nt: TGTGCCATCAGTGCTGGGTCAGGGAAGGATGAGCAGTTCTTC
cdr3_aa: CAISAGSGKDEQFF

clone_size: .
d_call: .
j_call: TRBJ2-5
v_call: TRBV13
cdr3_nt: TGTGCCAGCAGCCGACGAGGGGTTGGAGAGACCCAGTACTTC
cdr3_aa: CASSRRGVGETQYF

clone_size: .
d_call: .
j_call: TRBJ2-5
v_call: TRBV7-9
cdr3_nt: TGTGCCAGCAGCCCCGTATCTGGCAGGGGACAAGAGACCCAGTACTTC
cdr3_aa: CASSPVSGRGQETQYF

clone_size: few
d_call: .
j_call: TRBJ2-1
v_call: TRBV30
cdr3_nt: TGTGCCTGGAGGCCCGCCCGTGCGGAGCAGTTCTTC
cdr3_aa: CAWRPARAEQFF

clone_size: .
d_call: .
j_call: TRBJ2-7
v_call: TRBV10-1
cdr3_nt: TGCGCCAGCAGTGAAGGCCAAATCGAGCAGTACTTC
cdr3_aa: CASSEGQIEQYF

clone_size: .
d_call: .
j_call: TRBJ2-5
v_call: TRBV7-2
cdr3_nt: TGTGCCAGCAGCGTATACACCGAAGAGACCCAGTACTTC
cdr3_aa: CASSVYTEETQYF

clone_size: .
d_call: .
j_call: TRBJ2-3
v_call: TRBV19
cdr3_nt: TGTGCCAGTAGATTTAGCGTCGGGGGCACAGATACGCAGTATTTT
cdr3_aa: CASRFSVGGTDTQYF

clone_size: .
d_call: .
j_call: TRBJ2-3
v_call: TRBV13
cdr3_nt: TGTGCCAGCAGTGGCCAGAGGTGGAAGGAGTATTTT
cdr3_aa: CASSGQRWKEYF

clone_size: .
d_call: .
j_call: TRBJ1-5
v_call: TRBV4-1
cdr3_nt: TGCGCCAGCAGCCAAGTAGGCCAGGGCCCTCAGCCCCAGCATTTT
cdr3_aa: CASSQVGQGPQPQHF

clone_size: .
d_call: TRBD1
j_call: TRBJ2-7
v_call: TRBV5-6
cdr3_nt: TGTGCCAGCAGTCAAGTGGGGACAGGGGGATACGAGCAGTACTTC
cdr3_aa: CASSQVGTGGYEQYF

clone_size: .
d_call: .
j_call: TRBJ2-1
v_call: TRBV27
cdr3_nt: TGTGCCAGCAGAGACAGGTTTTTCAATGAGCAGTTCTTC
cdr3_aa: CASRDRFFNEQFF

clone_size: few
d_call: TRBD1
j_call: TRBJ2-2
v_call: TRBV19
cdr3_nt: TGTGCCAGTAGGACAGGGGGCAACACCGGGGAGCTGTTTTTT
cdr3_aa: CASRTGGNTGELFF

clone_size: .
d_call: TRBD1
j_call: TRBJ1-1
v_call: TRBV29-1
cdr3_nt: TGCAGCGTTGAGGGACAGGGGGTCGAGAACACTGAAGCTTTCTTT
cdr3_aa: CSVEGQGVENTEAFF

clone_size: few
d_call: TRBD1
j_call: TRBJ2-7
v_call: TRBV7-9
cdr3_nt: TGTGCCAGCAGCGGCAAACCGGGACAGGGGGACTCCTACGAGCAGTACTTC
cdr3_aa: CASSGKPGQGDSYEQYF

clone_size: .
d_call: .
j_call: TRBJ2-3
v_call: TRBV5-1
cdr3_nt: TGCGCCAGCAACACAGGAAGCACAGATACGCAGTATTTT
cdr3_aa: CASNTGSTDTQYF

clone_size: many
d_call: .
j_call: TRBJ2-7
v_call: TRBV23-1
cdr3_nt: TGCGCCGCCCTGAAAGGGCGTCTCCGAAGTTTGGACGAGCAGTACTTC
cdr3_aa: CAALKGRLRSLDEQYF

clone_size: .
d_call: TRBD1
j_call: TRBJ2-5
v_call: TRBV25-1
cdr3_nt: TGTGCCAGCAGTGACCATAGGAGGGGGCAGGGGGCGGGAGAGACCCAGTACTTC
cdr3_aa: CASSDHRRGQGAGETQYF

clone_size: .
d_call: TRBD2
j_call: TRBJ2-4
v_call: TRBV30
cdr3_nt: TGTGCCTGGAGCTCCCAGGGCGCGGGGGGAAACATTCAGTACTTC
cdr3_aa: CAWSSQGAGGNIQYF

clone_size: .
d_call: TRBD1
j_call: TRBJ1-5
v_call: TRBV2
cdr3_nt: TGTGCCACCCGGCGGGCCGGGGACAGTCGTAATCAGCCCCAGCATTTT
cdr3_aa: CATRRAGDSRNQPQHF

clone_size: .
d_call: .
j_call: TRBJ2-7
v_call: TRBV6-7
cdr3_nt: TGTGCCAGCAGTGAGACGGGAGACGAGCAGTACTTC
cdr3_aa: CASSETGDEQYF

clone_size: .
d_call: .
j_call: TRBJ1-2
v_call: TRBV6-6
cdr3_nt: TGTGCCAGCAGTTATAGCGACAACTATGGCTACACCTTC
cdr3_aa: CASSYSDNYGYTF

clone_size: .
d_call: .
j_call: TRBJ1-2
v_call: TRBV28
cdr3_nt: TGTGCCAGCAGCCCACCCCAGGATGGCTACACCTTC
cdr3_aa: CASSPPQDGYTF

clone_size: .
d_call: .
j_call: TRBJ2-6
v_call: TRBV5-1
cdr3_nt: TGCGCCAGCAGCTTGTTAGCTTCTGGGGCCAACGTCCTGACTTTC
cdr3_aa: CASSLLASGANVLTF

clone_size: .
d_call: .
j_call: TRBJ1-1
v_call: TRBV30
cdr3_nt: TGTGCCTGGACCGGTGGCGACACTGAAGCTTTCTTT
cdr3_aa: CAWTGGDTEAFF

clone_size: .
d_call: .
j_call: TRBJ2-6
v_call: TRBV6-1
cdr3_nt: TGTGCCAGCACTCATGACATTCGAGAGTCCAACGTCCTGACTTTC
cdr3_aa: CASTHDIRESNVLTF

clone_size: .
d_call: .
j_call: TRBJ2-6
v_call: TRBV6-5
cdr3_nt: TGTGCCAGCAGTCCGTCCTTCTCTGGGGCCAACGTCCTGACTTTC
cdr3_aa: CASSPSFSGANVLTF

clone_size: .
d_call: TRBD2
j_call: TRBJ2-7
v_call: TRBV5-1
cdr3_nt: TGCGCCAGCAGCTTGGCTAGCGGGACAGAGCAGTACTTC
cdr3_aa: CASSLASGTEQYF

clone_size: once
d_call: .
j_call: TRBJ2-1
v_call: TRBV11-3
cdr3_nt: TGTGCCAGCAGCTTTGGGAGTGCTCACAATGAGCAGTTCTTC
cdr3_aa: CASSFGSAHNEQFF

clone_size: .
d_call: TRBD1
j_call: TRBJ1-5
v_call: TRBV7-9
cdr3_nt: TGTGCCAGCAGCCCGGGACAGGGATTAAATCAGCCCCAGCATTTT
cdr3_aa: CASSPGQGLNQPQHF

clone_size: .
d_call: .
j_call: TRBJ1-1
v_call: TRBV30
cdr3_nt: TGTGCCTGGAGTGTACAAGGGGACACTGAAGCTTTCTTT
cdr3_aa: CAWSVQGDTEAFF

clone_size: .
d_call: .
j_call: TRBJ2-1
v_call: TRBV7-8
cdr3_nt: TGTGCCAGCAGCTCTGCCGGAGGTCAGGGAAGCTTCAATGAGCAGTTCTTC
cdr3_aa: CASSSAGGQGSFNEQFF

clone_size: .
d_call: TRBD2
j_call: TRBJ2-1
v_call: TRBV18
cdr3_nt: TGTGCCAGCTCACCGACTAGCTTGGACAATGAGCAGTTCTTC
cdr3_aa: CASSPTSLDNEQFF

clone_size: .
d_call: .
j_call: TRBJ1-4
v_call: TRBV7-9
cdr3_nt: TGTGCCAGCAGCTTAGCTACAGGGCCAAATGAAAAACTGTTTTTT
cdr3_aa: CASSLATGPNEKLFF

clone_size: few
d_call: .
j_call: TRBJ2-2
v_call: TRBV18
cdr3_nt: TGTGCCAGCTCCCGGAGAGTGAACACCGGGGAGCTGTTTTTT
cdr3_aa: CASSRRVNTGELFF

clone_size: .
d_call: .
j_call: TRBJ2-5
v_call: TRBV5-4
cdr3_nt: TGTGCCAGCAGCCTCGACAGAAAGACCCAGTACTTC
cdr3_aa: CASSLDRKTQYF

clone_size: .
d_call: .
j_call: TRBJ1-2
v_call: TRBV19
cdr3_nt: TGTGCCAGTAGTATTCGGGGGCTCTATGGCTACACCTTC
cdr3_aa: CASSIRGLYGYTF

clone_size: many
d_call: .
j_call: TRBJ2-7
v_call: TRBV30
cdr3_nt: TGTGCCTGGAGTGTAAATGGGGATGGGGGCGAGCAGTACTTC
cdr3_aa: CAWSVNGDGGEQYF

clone_size: .
d_call: .
j_call: TRBJ1-1
v_call: TRBV19
cdr3_nt: TGTGCCAGTAGTATCGGGCAGAGACTCCCGAACACTGAAGCTTTCTTT
cdr3_aa: CASSIGQRLPNTEAFF

clone_size: .
d_call: .
j_call: TRBJ1-2
v_call: TRBV28
cdr3_nt: TGTGCCAGCAGTTTTTCGGGGTTCTATGGCTACACCTTC
cdr3_aa: CASSFSGFYGYTF